A single sample gave rise to the 19 T cell receptor beta chains below, sequenced in a study of shared clonotypes between healthy human individuals (dated by TCRdb to 2020 to 2021). For the CD8 naive samples, CD45RO-negative cells were positively selected for CCR7, yielding a CD45RA+CCR7+ population from which TemRA cells were excluded. Libraries were prepared through the immunoSEQ multiplex PCR assay. Not all clones reach the TCRdb copy of this immuneACCESS table, which keeps in-frame sequences only. Checked studies attribute under half of the gap to unresolved V genes and leave the rest unexplained. The sample table records about 2,200,000 clones; roughly 91% of these occur just once. Jointly, the top ten make up under 2% of the sample. Sequencing was done on a sample of naive CD8+ T cells from PBMCs. The cell subset or site label, read with the paper, signifies: CD45RA+CCR7+. The receptors originated from a young man in good health. Some clones in this sample may be carry-over from other donors' samples.

This clone was detected once. The genes are TRBV7-8 and TRBJ2-1; no clear D. The CDR3 loop spans 12 amino acids. V shed 6 bases and J shed 2 bases, with 5 bases lying between them. CDR1 and CDR2 from the germline V gene are SGHVS and FQNEAQ. The CDR3 loop reads CASRSTYNEQFF. CDR3 DNA sequence: TGTGCCAGCAGGAGCACCTACAATGAGCAGTTCTTC.

The CDR3 here is CASSLWGSSAVSYADTQYF. Here the CDR3 DNA reads TGTGCCAGCAGCTTGTGGGGGTCTTCAGCCGTTTCTTATGCAGATACGCAGTATTTT. The chain links TRBV5-6 to TRBJ2-3, with D perhaps matching TRBD1 or TRBD2 (5 bases each). Germline V lookup: CDR1 SGHDT, CDR2 YYEEEE. Deletions cut 1 base from V and 4 bases from J, with 25 bases between. This CDR3 region has 19 residues.

Regarding this clone: Other DNA variants within this sample encode the same CDR3. This chain connects TRBV4-1 to TRBJ2-7, with a possible D match to TRBD1 (6 bases). Germline V lookup: CDR1 MGHRA, CDR2 YSYEKL. V was pared by 1 base and J by 3 bases, with 10 bases between. The CDR3 loop spans 14 amino acids. The CDR3 spells CASSQVARGYEQYF. CDR3 in DNA: TGCGCCAGCAGCCAAGTCGCCAGGGGCTACGAGCAGTACTTC.

The chain links TRBV10-1 to TRBJ2-1, with TRBD2 matching over 10 bases. V shed 3 bases and J 4 bases; nucleotides not matched to a gene: 6. This CDR3 contains 16 residues. Germline V gene lookup returns CDR1 WNHNN and CDR2 SYGVQD (reference sequence). The CDR3 region is CASSDEREGVYNEQFF. The CDR3, as DNA: TGCGCCAGCAGTGACGAGCGGGAGGGGGTATACAATGAGCAGTTCTTC.

The chain is built from TRBV4-1 and TRBJ2-7, with 7 bases fitting TRBD2. The trim removed 2 bases at V and 3 bases at J, leaving 7 bases unmatched. Per germline, CDR1 MGHRA and CDR2 YSYEKL. The CDR3 runs 15 residues. DNA for the CDR3: TGCGCCAGCAGCCAAAGGCCTAGCGGTATCTACGAGCAGTACTTC. Amino acids: CASSQRPSGIYEQYF.

The V and J genes are TRBV30 and TRBJ2-1; tentative D call: TRBD1 (5 bases). Germline CDR1 is GTSNPN and CDR2 is SVGIG (reference sequence). The length of the CDR3 is 18 residues. Between the trimmed V and J ends, which lost 4 bases and 3 bases, there was a span of 25 bases. CDR3 DNA sequence: TGTGCCTGGAACCCAACTTCCCTTCGCGACAGCTACTACAATGAGCAGTTCTTC. Translating gives CAWNPTSLRDSYYNEQFF.

The chain couples TRBV19 to TRBJ2-1; 7 bases map to TRBD2. The CDR3 loop spans 17 amino acids. The J segment lost 6 bases and the V segment lost 4 bases, leaving 15 bases of the junction unmatched. Germline V lookup: CDR1 LNHDA, CDR2 SQIVND (reference sequence). The CDR3 DNA sequence: TGTGCCAGTAGTACCTCCAGACCAGCGGGGATTAGCAATGAGCAGTTCTTC. Amino acid sequence: CASSTSRPAGISNEQFF.

The chain joins TRBV30 to TRBJ1-1; D ambiguous. This CDR3 contains 14 residues. Germline CDR1 reads GTSNPN; CDR2 reads SVGIG (reference sequence). V gave up 5 bases and J gave up 1 base, with 14 bases separating them. The CDR3 region has the DNA TGTGCCTGGGCACAATACCGGACGAACACTGAAGCTTTCTTT. It is translated as CAWAQYRTNTEAFF.

The V and J genes are TRBV28 and TRBJ1-5, with 9 bases lining up with TRBD1. V dropped 10 bases and J dropped 0; count of bases not matched to a gene: 13. The CDR3 is 17 amino acids. CDR1 and CDR2 (germline): MDHEN, SYDVKM. CDR3 sequence: CATNSDRGGYSNQPQHF. The CDR3 DNA reads TGTGCCACGAATTCGGACAGGGGAGGATATAGCAATCAGCCCCAGCATTTT.

The chain employs TRBV10-3 and TRBJ2-3, with 10 bases aligning to TRBD2. Germline V gives CDR1 ENHRY, CDR2 SYGVKD. V was clipped by 0 bases and J by 4 bases; unmatched bases: 7. This CDR3 contains 17 residues. The CDR3 DNA sequence: TGTGCCATCAGTGAGTCGGTGGCTAGCGGGAGTTCAGATACGCAGTATTTT. Encoded protein: CAISESVASGSSDTQYF.

This clone has a single count. Other DNA sequences in the same sample also yield this CDR3. This sequence joins TRBV6-5 and TRBJ2-2; D ambiguous. Germline V gene sequence: CDR1 MNHEY, CDR2 SVGAGI. The CDR3 runs 13 residues. With 2 bases removed from V and 5 bases from J, the gap between germline ends came to 6 bases. The CDR3 spells CASSYAGTGELFF. The CDR3 nucleotides read TGTGCCAGCAGTTACGCCGGGACCGGGGAGCTGTTTTTT.

The chain combines TRBV7-9 with TRBJ1-1; the D gene is possibly TRBD1 (5 bases). V was clipped by 4 bases and J by 8 bases, with 26 bases between them. CDR1 and CDR2 from the germline V gene are SEHNR and FQNEAQ (reference sequence). This CDR3 spans 17 amino acids. This CDR3 reads CASSYPQTRDPGREAFF. DNA for the CDR3: TGTGCCAGCAGCTACCCCCAAACCAGGGACCCCGGGCGGGAAGCTTTCTTT.

This clone was picked up one time. In DNA, the CDR3 is TGTGCCAGCAGCTTCGGGGGAGGGCCAAACGAGCAGTACTTC. Its translation is CASSFGGGPNEQYF. This chain joins TRBV7-9 and TRBJ2-7; TRBD2 matches 7 bases. Germline V gene data show CDR1 as SEHNR and CDR2 as FQNEAQ (reference sequence). The CDR3 consists of 14 residues. Trimming cost V 3 bases and J 5 bases; bases outside gene matches: 7.

The chain couples TRBV5-1 to TRBJ2-7, with 10 nucleotides matching TRBD1. J gave up 6 bases and V 1 base, and 10 bases lay outside the gene matches. CDR3 length: 16 amino acids. CDR1 is SGHRS, CDR2 YFSETQ, per germline. The CDR3 protein is CASSLLLGQGYREQYF. The CDR3 DNA sequence: TGCGCCAGCAGCTTGTTACTGGGACAGGGGTACCGCGAGCAGTACTTC.

The chain combines TRBV7-2 with TRBJ1-5; D is uncertain. The CDR3 is 13 amino acids. V dropped 1 base and J dropped 4 bases, with 5 bases sitting between them. The germline gives CDR1 SGHTA, CDR2 FQGNSA. CDR3 in DNA: TGTGCCAGCAGCTTAGGGCAGAATCAGCCCCAGCATTTT. Protein sequence: CASSLGQNQPQHF.

The chain joins TRBV11-1 to TRBJ2-7; TRBD2 matches at 13 bases. Trimming cost V 3 bases and J 3 bases; bases outside gene matches: 11. The CDR3 spans 18 residues. Germline assignment: CDR1 SGHAT and CDR2 FQDESV (reference sequence). Written as DNA, the CDR3 is TGTGCCAGCAGCTTCCAACTAGCGGGAGGGCCAGAATTCTACGAGCAGTACTTC. It translates to CASSFQLAGGPEFYEQYF.

V usage is TRBV9 and J usage is TRBJ1-2; D is undetermined. The CDR3 is made up of 11 amino acids. CDR1 SGDLS and CDR2 YYNGEE come from the germline V gene. The germline V and J ends were trimmed by 4 bases and 8 bases, with 9 bases remaining between them. In DNA form, the CDR3 reads TGTGCCAGCAGCTCCGGCGTAGGCTACACCTTC. Translation: CASSSGVGYTF.

The chain links TRBV5-1 to TRBJ2-3, with D possibly TRBD2 on 5 matching bases. CDR1 and CDR2 from the germline V gene are SGHRS and YFSETQ. The CDR3 extends over 15 amino acids. V lost 0 bases to trimming and J lost 0 bases, with 8 bases between them. The CDR3 coding sequence is TGCGCCAGCAGCTTGGGGGAGTTTAGCACAGATACGCAGTATTTT. This gives the protein CASSLGEFSTDTQYF.

The V and J genes are TRBV19 and TRBJ2-7, with 8 bases that match TRBD1. CDR1 LNHDA and CDR2 SQIVND come from the germline V gene (reference sequence). The CDR3 is 14 residues long. V shed 6 bases and J 4 bases; nucleotides not matched to a gene: 8. The CDR3 DNA follows: TGTGCCAGTAGCGCAGGGGGCTCTCAATACGAGCAGTACTTC. It is translated as CASSAGGSQYEQYF. Variable domain in full (rest from reference TRBV19 and TRBJ2-7): DGGITQSPKYLFRKEGQNVTLSCEQNLNHDAMYWYRQDPGQGLRLIYYSQIVNDFQKGDIAEGYSVSREKKESFPLTVTSAQKNPTAFYLCASSAGGSQYEQYFGPGTRLTVT.